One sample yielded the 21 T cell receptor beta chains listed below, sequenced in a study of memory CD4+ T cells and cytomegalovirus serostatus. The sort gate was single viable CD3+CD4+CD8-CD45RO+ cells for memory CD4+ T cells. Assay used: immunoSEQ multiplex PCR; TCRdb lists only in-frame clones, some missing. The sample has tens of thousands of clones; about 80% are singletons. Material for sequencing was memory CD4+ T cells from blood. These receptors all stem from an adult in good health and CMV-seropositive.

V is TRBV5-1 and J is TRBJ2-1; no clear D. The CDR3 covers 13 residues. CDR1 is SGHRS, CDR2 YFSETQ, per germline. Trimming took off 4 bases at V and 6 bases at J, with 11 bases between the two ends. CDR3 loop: CASSPLGFNEQFF. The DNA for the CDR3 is TGCGCCAGCAGCCCCCTGGGTTTCAATGAGCAGTTCTTC.

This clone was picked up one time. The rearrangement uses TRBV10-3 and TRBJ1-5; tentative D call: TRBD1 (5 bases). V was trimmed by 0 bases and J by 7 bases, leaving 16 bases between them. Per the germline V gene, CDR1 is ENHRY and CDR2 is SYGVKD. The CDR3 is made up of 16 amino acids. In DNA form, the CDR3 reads TGTGCCATCAGTGAGTCAGTGGGCAGGGTTGGACAGCCCCAGCATTTT. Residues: CAISESVGRVGQPQHF.

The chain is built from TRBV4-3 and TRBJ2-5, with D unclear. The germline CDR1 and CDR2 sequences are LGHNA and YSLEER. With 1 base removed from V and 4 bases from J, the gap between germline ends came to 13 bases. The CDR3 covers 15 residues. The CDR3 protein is CASSQVDKKGETQYF. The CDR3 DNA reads TGCGCCAGCAGCCAAGTGGATAAGAAAGGAGAGACCCAGTACTTC.

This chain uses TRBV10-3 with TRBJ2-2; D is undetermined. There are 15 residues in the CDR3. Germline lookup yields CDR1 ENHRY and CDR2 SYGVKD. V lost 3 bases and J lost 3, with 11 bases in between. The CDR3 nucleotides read TGTGCCATCAGTGATAGTGTCCTAGACACCGGGGAGCTGTTTTTT. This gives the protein CAISDSVLDTGELFF.

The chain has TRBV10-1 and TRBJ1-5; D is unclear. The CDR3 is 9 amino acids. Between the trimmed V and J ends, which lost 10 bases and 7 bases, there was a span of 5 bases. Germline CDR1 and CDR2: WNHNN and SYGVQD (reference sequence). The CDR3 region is CATEQPQHF. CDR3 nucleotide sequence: TGCGCCACCGAGCAGCCCCAGCATTTT.

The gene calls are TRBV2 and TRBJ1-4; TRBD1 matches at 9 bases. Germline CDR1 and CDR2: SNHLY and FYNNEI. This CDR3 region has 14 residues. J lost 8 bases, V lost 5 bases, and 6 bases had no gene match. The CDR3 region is CASSKQGAGEKLFF. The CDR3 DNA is TGTGCCAGCAGTAAACAGGGGGCGGGAGAAAAACTGTTTTTT.

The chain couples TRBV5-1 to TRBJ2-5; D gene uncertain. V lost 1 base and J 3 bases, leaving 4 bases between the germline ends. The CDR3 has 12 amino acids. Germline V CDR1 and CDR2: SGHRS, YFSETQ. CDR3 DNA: TGCGCCAGCAGCTTGAGGGAAGAGACCCAGTACTTC. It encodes CASSLREETQYF.

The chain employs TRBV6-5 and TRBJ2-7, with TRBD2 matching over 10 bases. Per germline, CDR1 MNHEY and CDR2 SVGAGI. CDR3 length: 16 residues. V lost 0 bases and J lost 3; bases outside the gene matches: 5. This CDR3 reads CASSYSMGTSDYEQYF. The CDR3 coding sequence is TGTGCCAGCAGTTACTCGATGGGGACTAGCGACTACGAGCAGTACTTC.

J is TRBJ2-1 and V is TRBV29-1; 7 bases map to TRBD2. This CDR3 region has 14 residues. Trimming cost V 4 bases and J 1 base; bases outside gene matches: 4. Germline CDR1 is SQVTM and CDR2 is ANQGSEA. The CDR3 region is CSVGAGVSYNEQFF. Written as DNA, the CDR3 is TGCAGCGTTGGTGCGGGAGTTTCCTACAATGAGCAGTTCTTC.

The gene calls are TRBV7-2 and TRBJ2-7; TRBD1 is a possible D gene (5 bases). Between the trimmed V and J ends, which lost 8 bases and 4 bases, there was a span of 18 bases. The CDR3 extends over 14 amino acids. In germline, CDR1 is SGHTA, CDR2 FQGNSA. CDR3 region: CASRPSSGRYEQYF. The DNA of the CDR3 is TGTGCCAGCCGGCCTTCCTCAGGGCGGTACGAGCAGTACTTC.

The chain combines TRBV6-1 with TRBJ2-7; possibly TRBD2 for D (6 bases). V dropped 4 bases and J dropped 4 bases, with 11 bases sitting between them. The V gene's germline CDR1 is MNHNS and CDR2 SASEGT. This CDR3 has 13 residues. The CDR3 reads CASSVVEGYEQYF. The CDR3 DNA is TGTGCCAGCAGTGTCGTGGAGGGGTACGAGCAGTACTTC.

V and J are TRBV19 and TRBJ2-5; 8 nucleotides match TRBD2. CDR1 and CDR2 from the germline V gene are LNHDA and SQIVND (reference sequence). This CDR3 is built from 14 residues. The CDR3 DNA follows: TGTGCTGGGATCAGCGGGAGTCGGAGCGAGACCCAGTACTTC. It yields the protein CAGISGSRSETQYF. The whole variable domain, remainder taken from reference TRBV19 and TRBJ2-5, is DGGITQSPKYLFRKEGQNVTLSCEQNLNHDAMYWYRQDPGQGLRLIYYSQIVNDFQKGDIAEGYSVSREKKESFPLTVTSAQKNPTAFYLCAGISGSRSETQYFGPGTRLLVL.

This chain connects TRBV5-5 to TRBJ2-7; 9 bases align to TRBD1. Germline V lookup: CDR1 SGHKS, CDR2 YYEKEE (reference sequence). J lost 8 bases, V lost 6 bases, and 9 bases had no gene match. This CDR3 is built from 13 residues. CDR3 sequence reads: CASNGGTGPKQYF. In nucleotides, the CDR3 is TGTGCCAGCAACGGAGGGACAGGGCCAAAGCAGTACTTC.

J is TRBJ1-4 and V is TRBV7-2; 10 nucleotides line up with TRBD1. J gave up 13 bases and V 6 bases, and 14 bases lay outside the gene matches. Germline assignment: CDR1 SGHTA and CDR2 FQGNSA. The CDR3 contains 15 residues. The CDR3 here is CASSLDGTGVFGLFF. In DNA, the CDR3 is TGTGCCAGCAGTCTCGACGGGACAGGGGTTTTTGGACTGTTTTTT. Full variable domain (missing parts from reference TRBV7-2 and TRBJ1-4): GAGVSQSPSNKVTEKGKDVELRCDPISGHTALYWYRQSLGQGLEFLIYFQGNSAPDKSGLPSDRFSAERTGGSVSTLTIQRTQQEDSAVYLCASSLDGTGVFGLFFGSGTQLSVL.

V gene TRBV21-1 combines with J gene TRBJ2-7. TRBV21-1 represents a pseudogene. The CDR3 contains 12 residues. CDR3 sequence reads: CASSQLGYEQYV. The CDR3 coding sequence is TGTGCCAGCAGCCAGCTGGGGTACGAGCAGTACGTC.

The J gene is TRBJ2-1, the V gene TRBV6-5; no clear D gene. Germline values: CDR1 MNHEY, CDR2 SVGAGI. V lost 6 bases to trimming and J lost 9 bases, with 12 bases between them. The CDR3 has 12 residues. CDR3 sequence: CASRLNLGEQFF. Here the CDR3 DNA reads TGTGCCAGCAGACTGAATCTGGGTGAGCAGTTCTTC.

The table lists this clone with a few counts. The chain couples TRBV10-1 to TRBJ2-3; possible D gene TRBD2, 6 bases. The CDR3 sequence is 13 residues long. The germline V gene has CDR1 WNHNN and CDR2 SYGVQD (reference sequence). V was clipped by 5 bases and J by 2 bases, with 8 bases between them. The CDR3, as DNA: TGCGCCAGCAGTCGGGGGATCACAGATACGCAGTATTTT. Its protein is CASSRGITDTQYF.

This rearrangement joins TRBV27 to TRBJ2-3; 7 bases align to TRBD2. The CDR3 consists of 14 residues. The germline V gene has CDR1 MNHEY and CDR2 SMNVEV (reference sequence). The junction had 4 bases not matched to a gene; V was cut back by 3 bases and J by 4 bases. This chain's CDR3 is CASSLRERSDTQYF. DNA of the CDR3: TGTGCCAGCAGTTTGCGGGAGAGGTCAGATACGCAGTATTTT.

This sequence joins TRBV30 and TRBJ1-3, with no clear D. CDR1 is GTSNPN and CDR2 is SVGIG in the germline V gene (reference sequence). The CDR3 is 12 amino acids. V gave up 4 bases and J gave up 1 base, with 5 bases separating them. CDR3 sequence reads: CAWTGSGNTIYF. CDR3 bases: TGTGCCTGGACGGGTTCTGGAAACACCATATATTTT.

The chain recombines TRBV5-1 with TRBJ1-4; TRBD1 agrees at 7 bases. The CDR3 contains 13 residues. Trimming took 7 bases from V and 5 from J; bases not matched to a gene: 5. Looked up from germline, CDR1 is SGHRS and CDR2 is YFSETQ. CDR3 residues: CASGTDSNEKLFF. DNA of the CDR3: TGCGCCAGCGGGACAGACTCCAATGAAAAACTGTTTTTT.

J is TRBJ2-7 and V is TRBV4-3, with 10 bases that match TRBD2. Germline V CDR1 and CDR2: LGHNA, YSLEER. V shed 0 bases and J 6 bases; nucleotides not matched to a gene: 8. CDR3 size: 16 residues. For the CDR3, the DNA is TGCGCCAGCAGCCAAGACCTTAGCGGGAGGCAGGGCGAGCAGTACTTC. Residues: CASSQDLSGRQGEQYF.